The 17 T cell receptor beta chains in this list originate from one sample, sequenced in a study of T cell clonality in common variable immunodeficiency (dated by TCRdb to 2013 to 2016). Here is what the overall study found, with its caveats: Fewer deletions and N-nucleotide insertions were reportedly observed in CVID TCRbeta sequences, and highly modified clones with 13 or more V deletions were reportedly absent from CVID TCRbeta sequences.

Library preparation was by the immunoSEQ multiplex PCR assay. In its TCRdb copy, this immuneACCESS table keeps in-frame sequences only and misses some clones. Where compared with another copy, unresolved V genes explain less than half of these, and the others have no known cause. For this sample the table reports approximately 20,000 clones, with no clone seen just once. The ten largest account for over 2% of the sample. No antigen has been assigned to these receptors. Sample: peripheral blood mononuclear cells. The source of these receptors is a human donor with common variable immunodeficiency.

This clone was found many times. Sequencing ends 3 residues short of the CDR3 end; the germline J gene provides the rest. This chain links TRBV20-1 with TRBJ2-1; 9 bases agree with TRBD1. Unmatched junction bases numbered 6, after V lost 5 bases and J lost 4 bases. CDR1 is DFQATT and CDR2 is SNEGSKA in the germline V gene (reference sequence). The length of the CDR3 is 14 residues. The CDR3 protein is CSAPPGQGYNEQFF. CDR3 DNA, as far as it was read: TGCAGTGCTCCGCCGGGACAGGGATACAATGAG.

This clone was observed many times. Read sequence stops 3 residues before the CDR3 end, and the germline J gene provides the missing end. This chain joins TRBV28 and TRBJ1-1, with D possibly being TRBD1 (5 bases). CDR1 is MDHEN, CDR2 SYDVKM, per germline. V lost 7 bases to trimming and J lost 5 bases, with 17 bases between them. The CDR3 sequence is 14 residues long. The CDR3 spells CASTSWGGGTEAFF. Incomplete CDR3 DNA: TGTGCCAGCACTTCCTGGGGGGGAGGAACTGAA. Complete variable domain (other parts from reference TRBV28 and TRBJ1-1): DVKVTQSSRYLVKRTGEKVFLECVQDMDHENMFWYRQDPGLGLRLIYFSYDVKMKEKGDIPEGYSVSREKKERFSLILESASTNQTSMYLCASTSWGGGTEAFFGQGTRLTVV.

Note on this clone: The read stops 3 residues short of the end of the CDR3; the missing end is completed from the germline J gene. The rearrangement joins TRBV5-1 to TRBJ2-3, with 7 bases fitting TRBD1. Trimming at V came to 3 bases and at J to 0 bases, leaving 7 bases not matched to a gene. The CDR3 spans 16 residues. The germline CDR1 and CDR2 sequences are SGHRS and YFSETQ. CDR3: CASSWGPTGSTDTQYF. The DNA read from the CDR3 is TGCGCCAGCAGCTGGGGACCGACAGGGAGCACAGATACG.

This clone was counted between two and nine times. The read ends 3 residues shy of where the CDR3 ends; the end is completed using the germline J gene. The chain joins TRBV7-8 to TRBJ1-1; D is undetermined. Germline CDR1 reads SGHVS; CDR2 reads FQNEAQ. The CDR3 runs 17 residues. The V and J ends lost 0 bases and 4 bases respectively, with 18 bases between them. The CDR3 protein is CASSLALSGFSGTEAFF. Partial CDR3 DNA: TGTGCCAGCAGCTTAGCGCTAAGTGGGTTTAGCGGCACTGAA.

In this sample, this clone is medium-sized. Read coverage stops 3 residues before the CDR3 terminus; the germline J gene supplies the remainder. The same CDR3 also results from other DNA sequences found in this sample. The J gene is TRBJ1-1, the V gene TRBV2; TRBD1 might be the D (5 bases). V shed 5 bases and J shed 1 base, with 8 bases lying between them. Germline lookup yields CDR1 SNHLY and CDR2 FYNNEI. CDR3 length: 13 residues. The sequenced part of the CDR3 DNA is TGTGCCAGCAGTCGGCAGGGGAACACTGAA. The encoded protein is CASSRQGNTE. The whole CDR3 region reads CASSRQGNTEAFF.

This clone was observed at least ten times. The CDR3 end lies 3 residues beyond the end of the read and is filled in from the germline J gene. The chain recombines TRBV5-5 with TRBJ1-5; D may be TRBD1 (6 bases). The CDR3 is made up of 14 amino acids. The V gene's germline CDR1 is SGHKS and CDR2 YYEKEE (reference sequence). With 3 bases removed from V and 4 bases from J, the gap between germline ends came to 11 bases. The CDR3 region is CASSYADRNQPQHF. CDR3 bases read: TGTGCCAGCAGCTACGCGGACAGAAATCAGCCC.

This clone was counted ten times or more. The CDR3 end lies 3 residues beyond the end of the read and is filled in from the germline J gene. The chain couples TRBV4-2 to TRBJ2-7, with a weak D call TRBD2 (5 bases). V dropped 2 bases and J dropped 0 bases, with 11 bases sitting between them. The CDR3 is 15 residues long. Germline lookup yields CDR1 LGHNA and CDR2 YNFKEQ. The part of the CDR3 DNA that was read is TGTGCCAGCAGCCAAAATAGCGCGAGCTCCTACGAG. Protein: CASSQNSASSYE. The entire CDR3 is CASSQNSASSYEQYF.

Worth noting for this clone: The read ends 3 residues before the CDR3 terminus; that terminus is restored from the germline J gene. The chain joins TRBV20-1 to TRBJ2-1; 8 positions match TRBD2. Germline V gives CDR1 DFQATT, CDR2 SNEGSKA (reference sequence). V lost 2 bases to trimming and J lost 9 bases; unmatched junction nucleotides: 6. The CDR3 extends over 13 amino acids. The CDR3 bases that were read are TGCAGTGCTAGACTAGCGGGCCCGGGTGAG. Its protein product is CSARLAGPGE. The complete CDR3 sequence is CSARLAGPGEQFF.

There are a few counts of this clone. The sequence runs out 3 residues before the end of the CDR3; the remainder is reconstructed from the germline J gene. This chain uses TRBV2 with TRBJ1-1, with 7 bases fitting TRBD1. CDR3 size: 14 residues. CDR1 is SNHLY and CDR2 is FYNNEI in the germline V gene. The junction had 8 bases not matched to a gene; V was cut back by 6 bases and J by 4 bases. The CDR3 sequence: CASSLDRASTEAFF. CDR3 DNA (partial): TGTGCCAGCAGCTTAGACAGGGCCAGCACTGAA.

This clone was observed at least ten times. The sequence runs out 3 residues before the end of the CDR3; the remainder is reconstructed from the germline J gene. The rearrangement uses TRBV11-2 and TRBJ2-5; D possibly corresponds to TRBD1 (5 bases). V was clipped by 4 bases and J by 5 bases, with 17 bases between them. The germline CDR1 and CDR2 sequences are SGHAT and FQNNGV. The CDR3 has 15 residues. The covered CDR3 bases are TGTGCCAGCAGCTCCCGACTGAGTAAGGGGGAGACC. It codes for CASSSRLSKGET. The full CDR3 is CASSSRLSKGETQYF.

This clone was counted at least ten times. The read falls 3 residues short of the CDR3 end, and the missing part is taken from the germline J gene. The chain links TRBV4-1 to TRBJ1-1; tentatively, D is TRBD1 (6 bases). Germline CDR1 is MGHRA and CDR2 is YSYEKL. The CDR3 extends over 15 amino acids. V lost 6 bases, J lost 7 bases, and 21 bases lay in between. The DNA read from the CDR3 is TGCGCCAGCAGACCTCTGGGGGCTGGAAATAATGAA. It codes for CASRPLGAGNNE. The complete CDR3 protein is CASRPLGAGNNEAFF.

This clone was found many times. The CDR3 sequence is CASSLGGNTEAFF. The sequenced CDR3 bases are TGTGCCAGCAGCTTGGGGGGGAACACTGAA. The chain couples TRBV13 to TRBJ1-1, with TRBD1 as a possible D gene (5 bases). The read terminates 3 residues ahead of where the CDR3 ends, so the germline J gene completes it. Germline CDR1 reads PRHDT; CDR2 reads FYEKMQ (reference sequence). Trimming took 3 bases from V and 1 from J, leaving 6 bases between them. The CDR3 covers 13 residues.

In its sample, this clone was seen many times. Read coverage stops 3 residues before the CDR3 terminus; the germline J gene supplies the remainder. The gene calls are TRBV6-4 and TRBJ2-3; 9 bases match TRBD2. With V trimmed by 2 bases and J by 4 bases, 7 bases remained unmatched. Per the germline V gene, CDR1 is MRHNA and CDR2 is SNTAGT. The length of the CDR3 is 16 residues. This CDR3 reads CASSDGAGGASDTQYF. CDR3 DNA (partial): TGTGCCAGCAGTGACGGAGCGGGAGGTGCATCAGATACG.

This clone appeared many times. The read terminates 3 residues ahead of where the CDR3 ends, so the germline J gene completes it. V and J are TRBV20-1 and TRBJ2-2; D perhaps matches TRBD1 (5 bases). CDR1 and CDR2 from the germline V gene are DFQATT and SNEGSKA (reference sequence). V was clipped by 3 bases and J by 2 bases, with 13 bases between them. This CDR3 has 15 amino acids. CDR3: CSARAGNDNTGELFF. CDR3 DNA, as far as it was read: TGCAGTGCTAGGGCAGGGAACGATAACACCGGGGAG.

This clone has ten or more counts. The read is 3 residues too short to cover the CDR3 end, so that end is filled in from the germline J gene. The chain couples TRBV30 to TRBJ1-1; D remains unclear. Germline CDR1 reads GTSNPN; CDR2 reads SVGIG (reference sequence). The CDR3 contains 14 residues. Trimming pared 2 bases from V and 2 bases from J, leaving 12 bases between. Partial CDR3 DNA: TGTGCCTGGAGTAGCCACAGCCTAAACACTGAA. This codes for CAWSSHSLNTE. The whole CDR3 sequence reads CAWSSHSLNTEAFF.

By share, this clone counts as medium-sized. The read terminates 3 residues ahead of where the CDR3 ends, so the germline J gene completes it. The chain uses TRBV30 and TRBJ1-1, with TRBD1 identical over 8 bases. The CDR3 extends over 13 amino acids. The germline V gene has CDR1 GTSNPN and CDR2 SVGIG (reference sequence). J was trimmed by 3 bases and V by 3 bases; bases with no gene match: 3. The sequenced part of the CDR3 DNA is TGTGCCTGGAGATCGACAGGGGACACTGAA. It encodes CAWRSTGDTE. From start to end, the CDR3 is CAWRSTGDTEAFF.

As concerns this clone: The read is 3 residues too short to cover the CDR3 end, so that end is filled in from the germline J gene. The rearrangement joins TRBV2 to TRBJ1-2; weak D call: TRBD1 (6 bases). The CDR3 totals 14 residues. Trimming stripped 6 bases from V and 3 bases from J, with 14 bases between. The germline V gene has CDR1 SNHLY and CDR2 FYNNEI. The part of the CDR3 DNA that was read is TGTGCCAGCAGCCTACAGGGTCCGTACTATGGC. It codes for CASSLQGPYYG. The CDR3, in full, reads CASSLQGPYYGYTF.